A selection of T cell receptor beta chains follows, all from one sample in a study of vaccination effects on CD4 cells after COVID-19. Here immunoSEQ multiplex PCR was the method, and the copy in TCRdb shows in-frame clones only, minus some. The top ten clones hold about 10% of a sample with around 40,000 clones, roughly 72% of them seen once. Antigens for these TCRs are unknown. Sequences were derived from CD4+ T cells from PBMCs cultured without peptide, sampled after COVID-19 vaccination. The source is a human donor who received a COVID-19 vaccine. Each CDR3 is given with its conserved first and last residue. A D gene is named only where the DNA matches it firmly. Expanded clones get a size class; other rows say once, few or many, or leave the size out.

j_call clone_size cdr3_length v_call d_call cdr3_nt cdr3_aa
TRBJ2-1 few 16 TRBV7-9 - TGTGCCAGCAGCTCAGAACTAGCAAGCTCCTACAATGAGCAGTTCTTC CASSSELASSYNEQFF
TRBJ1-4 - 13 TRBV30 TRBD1 TGTGCCTGGGGGACAGGGGGAAATGAAAAACTGTTTTTT CAWGTGGNEKLFF
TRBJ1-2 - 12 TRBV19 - TGTGCCAGTAGTAACCAAGTCGGGGGCTACACCTTC CASSNQVGGYTF
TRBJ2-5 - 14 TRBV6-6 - TGTGCCAGCAGTTTCTTAGGGGGCCAAGAGACCCAGTACTTC CASSFLGGQETQYF
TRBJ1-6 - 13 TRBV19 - TGTGCCAGTAGTTCAAAGACAGGCCGACCCCTCCACTTT CASSSKTGRPLHF
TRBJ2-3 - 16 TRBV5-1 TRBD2 TGCGCCAGCAGCTGGGGCAGGCGGGAGGGCCTCAATACGCAGTATTTT CASSWGRREGLNTQYF
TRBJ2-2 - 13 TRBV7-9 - TGTGCCAGCAGCTCAGACGGCACCGGGGAGCTGTTTTTT CASSSDGTGELFF
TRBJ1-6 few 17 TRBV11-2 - TGTGCCAGCAGCTTAGGGGCGTTTAGCCAGGGATCTAACACCCTCCACTTT CASSLGAFSQGSNTLHF
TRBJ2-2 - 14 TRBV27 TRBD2 TGTGCCAGCGGACTAGCGGGGGGCACCGGGGAGCTGTTTTTT CASGLAGGTGELFF
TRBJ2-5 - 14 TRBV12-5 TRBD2 TGTGCTAGTGGTTCCCGGGACTACGAAGAGACCCAGTACTTC CASGSRDYEETQYF
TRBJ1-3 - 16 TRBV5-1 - TGCGCCAGCAGCTTGGCCGGGGTCTCAGAAGGAAACACCATATATTTT CASSLAGVSEGNTIYF
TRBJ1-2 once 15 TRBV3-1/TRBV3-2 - TGTGCCAGCAGCGAAATTCCGGGACTGAACTATGGCTACACCTTC CASSEIPGLNYGYTF
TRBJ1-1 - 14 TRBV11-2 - TGTGCCAGCAGCTCGACCAGAGTAAACACTGAAGCTTTCTTT CASSSTRVNTEAFF
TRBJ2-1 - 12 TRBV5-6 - TGTGCCAGCAGCCCTATAAACAATGAGCAGTTCTTC CASSPINNEQFF
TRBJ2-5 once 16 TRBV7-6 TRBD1 TGTGCCAGCAGCTTAGCCGGGACAGGGGTACAAGAGACCCAGTACTTC CASSLAGTGVQETQYF